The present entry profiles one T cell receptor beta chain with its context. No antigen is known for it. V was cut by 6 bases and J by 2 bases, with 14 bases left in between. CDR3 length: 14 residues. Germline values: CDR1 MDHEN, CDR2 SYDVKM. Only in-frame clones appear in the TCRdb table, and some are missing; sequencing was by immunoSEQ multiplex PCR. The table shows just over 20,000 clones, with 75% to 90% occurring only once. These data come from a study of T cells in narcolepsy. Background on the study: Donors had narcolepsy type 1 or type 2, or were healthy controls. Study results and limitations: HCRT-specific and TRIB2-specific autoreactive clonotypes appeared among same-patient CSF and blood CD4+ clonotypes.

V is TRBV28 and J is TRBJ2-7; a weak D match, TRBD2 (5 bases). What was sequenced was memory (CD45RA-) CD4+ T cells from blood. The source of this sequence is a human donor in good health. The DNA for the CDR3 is TGTGCCAGCAGAAAAGGAACGGGAACCTACGAGCAGTACTTC. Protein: CASRKGTGTYEQYF.